These 27 T cell receptor beta chains share one sample of origin, sequenced in a study of shared clonotypes between healthy human individuals. The table came from immunoSEQ multiplex PCR; TCRdb's copy has only in-frame clones and leaves some out. Of under 2,500,000 clones listed, about 94% are singletons. Material: naive CD4+ T cells sorted from blood. Subset noted: CD45RA+ positively selected. These receptors all stem from a man between 18 and 35 years old in good health.

V and J are TRBV2 and TRBJ1-1, with TRBD1 matching over 7 bases. The CDR3 has 13 residues. The J segment lost 0 bases and the V segment lost 8 bases, leaving 3 bases of the junction unmatched. Germline-derived CDR1 and CDR2 are SNHLY and FYNNEI. In DNA, the CDR3 is TGTGCCAGCGGACAGGCAATGAACACTGAAGCTTTCTTT. Its translation is CASGQAMNTEAFF.

The chain has TRBV5-6 and TRBJ1-5, with a possible D match to TRBD1 (5 bases). The CDR3 totals 13 residues. Trimming took off 7 bases at V and 4 bases at J, with 12 bases between the two ends. Germline V gene lookup returns CDR1 SGHDT and CDR2 YYEEEE. CDR3 nucleotide sequence: TGTGCCAGCTCAGAGGGGATTAATCAGCCCCAGCATTTT. Translating gives CASSEGINQPQHF.

The rearrangement joins TRBV27 to TRBJ1-2; 8 bases are shared with TRBD1. The length of the CDR3 is 13 residues. Germline values: CDR1 MNHEY, CDR2 SMNVEV (reference sequence). Trimming at V came to 6 bases and at J to 8 bases, leaving 8 bases not matched to a gene. The CDR3 loop is CASRLRGLGGYTF. Written as DNA, the CDR3 is TGTGCCAGCAGGCTCAGGGGGCTTGGAGGCTACACCTTC.

The rearrangement links TRBV7-9 to TRBJ2-2, with 9 bases lining up with TRBD1. Unmatched junction bases numbered 5, after V lost 3 bases and J lost 0 bases. The CDR3 covers 17 residues. Germline-derived CDR1 and CDR2 are SEHNR and FQNEAQ (reference sequence). The CDR3 nucleotides are TGTGCCAGCAGCTTCGACAGGGGGGTCGCGAACACCGGGGAGCTGTTTTTT. Translation: CASSFDRGVANTGELFF.

The chain joins TRBV6-1 to TRBJ1-5; TRBD1 might be the D (6 bases). Looked up from germline, CDR1 is MNHNS and CDR2 is SASEGT. The V end was cut by 7 bases, the J end by 9 bases, with 16 bases between. This CDR3 spans 13 amino acids. DNA of the CDR3: TGTGCCAGCACAGTACAGGGCGCAGGGCCCCAGCATTTT. This translates into CASTVQGAGPQHF.

This chain uses TRBV7-9 with TRBJ2-7; no clear D. Trimming stripped 5 bases from V and 4 bases from J, with 15 bases between. Germline values: CDR1 SEHNR, CDR2 FQNEAQ (reference sequence). The CDR3 runs to 14 residues. CDR3 sequence: CASSLLRTPYEQYF. The CDR3 nucleotides are TGTGCCAGCAGCCTCTTGCGGACCCCTTACGAGCAGTACTTC.

The CDR3 sequence is CASSWGGQLTYYEQYF. CDR3 in DNA: TGTGCCAGCAGTTGGGGCGGACAGTTAACTTACTACGAGCAGTACTTC. The gene calls are TRBV28 and TRBJ2-7, with a possible D match to TRBD1 (6 bases). The germline V gene has CDR1 MDHEN and CDR2 SYDVKM. CDR3 length equals 16 residues. Deletions cut 4 bases from V and 3 bases from J, with 19 bases between.

This clone was counted once. V and J are TRBV5-1 and TRBJ2-5; 7 bases map to TRBD1. The trim removed 7 bases at V and 7 bases at J, leaving 13 bases unmatched. Germline V lookup: CDR1 SGHRS, CDR2 YFSETQ. The length of the CDR3 is 14 residues. In DNA form, the CDR3 reads TGCGCCAGCGGCGAAGGGGGACAGTGGGGGACCCAGTACTTC. It translates to CASGEGGQWGTQYF.

This chain connects TRBV18 to TRBJ1-2; D may be TRBD1 (5 bases). V lost 6 bases and J 4 bases, leaving 15 bases between the germline ends. Germline V lookup: CDR1 KGHSH, CDR2 LQKENI. This CDR3 region has 14 residues. CDR3: CASSPGTQVYGYTF. Written as DNA, the CDR3 is TGTGCCAGCTCGCCGGGTACACAGGTCTATGGCTACACCTTC. The full variable domain, rest sourced from reference TRBV18 and TRBJ1-2, is NAGVMQNPRHLVRRRGQEARLRCSPMKGHSHVYWYRQLPEEGLKFMVYLQKENIIDESGMPKERFSAEFPKEGPSILRIQQVVRGDSAAYFCASSPGTQVYGYTFGSGTRLTVV.

The chain uses TRBV6-1 and TRBJ1-4; D is perhaps TRBD1 (5 bases). CDR1 and CDR2 (germline): MNHNS, SASEGT. V lost 5 bases to trimming and J lost 6 bases, with 13 bases between them. This CDR3 has 14 residues. CDR3 bases: TGTGCCAGCAGTATTCAGGGTGGTGATGAAAAACTGTTTTTT. Its translation: CASSIQGGDEKLFF.

Worth noting for this clone: This sample also contains other DNA sequences that code for the same CDR3. The chain has TRBV5-1 and TRBJ2-1, with a possible D match to TRBD2 (6 bases). There are 15 residues in the CDR3. Germline-derived CDR1 and CDR2 are SGHRS and YFSETQ. Trimming took off 0 bases at V and 3 bases at J, with 10 bases between the two ends. For the CDR3, the DNA is TGCGCCAGCAGCTTGGACGGGGGAGGCTACAATGAGCAGTTCTTC. This encodes CASSLDGGGYNEQFF.

J is TRBJ2-1 and V is TRBV5-6; 10 bases agree with TRBD2. The CDR3 loop spans 15 amino acids. Unmatched junction bases numbered 4, after V lost 2 bases and J lost 5 bases. The germline gives CDR1 SGHDT, CDR2 YYEEEE. In DNA form, the CDR3 reads TGTGCCAGCAGCTTTTTACTAGCGGGAAACAATGAGCAGTTCTTC. Amino acids: CASSFLLAGNNEQFF. Based on the CDR3 plus reference TRBV5-6 and TRBJ2-1, the full variable domain is DAGVTQSPTHLIKTRGQQVTLRCSPKSGHDTVSWYQQALGQGPQFIFQYYEEEERQRGNFPDRFSGHQFPNYSSELNVNALLLGDSALYLCASSFLLAGNNEQFFGPGTRLTVL.

This chain links TRBV6-1 with TRBJ2-7; tentatively, D is TRBD1 (5 bases). The CDR3 runs 15 residues. The V and J ends lost 1 base and 2 bases respectively, with 12 bases between them. Germline V gene lookup returns CDR1 MNHNS and CDR2 SASEGT. CDR3 nucleotides: TGTGCCAGCAGTGAAGATCTGGGGCCAGCCTACGAGCAGTACTTC. Protein: CASSEDLGPAYEQYF.

This chain uses TRBV9 with TRBJ2-5; the D gene is possibly TRBD1 (5 bases). The V end was cut by 4 bases, the J end by 5 bases, with 18 bases between. This CDR3 is built from 15 residues. Per the germline V gene, CDR1 is SGDLS and CDR2 is YYNGEE. CDR3 residues: CASSSTVGKGETQYF. CDR3 nucleotides: TGTGCCAGCAGCTCGACAGTGGGGAAGGGGGAGACCCAGTACTTC. Supplemented by reference TRBV9 and TRBJ2-5, the full variable domain reads DSGVTQTPKHLITATGQRVTLRCSPRSGDLSVYWYQQSLDQGLQFLIQYYNGEERAKGNILERFSAQQFPDLHSELNLSSLELGDSALYFCASSSTVGKGETQYFGPGTRLLVL.

The rearrangement joins TRBV19 to TRBJ1-5; D possibly corresponds to TRBD1 (5 bases). Per germline, CDR1 LNHDA and CDR2 SQIVND (reference sequence). V shed 7 bases and J shed 4 bases, with 8 bases lying between them. The CDR3 consists of 12 residues. The CDR3 reads CASTPGNQPQHF. For the CDR3, the DNA is TGTGCCAGTACCCCAGGGAATCAGCCCCAGCATTTT.

CDR3 in amino acids: CAWSVSSGVYNEQFF. In nucleotides, the CDR3 is TGTGCCTGGAGTGTTTCCAGCGGGGTCTACAATGAGCAGTTCTTC. V and J are TRBV30 and TRBJ2-1, with 7 bases that match TRBD2. The CDR3 is 15 amino acids. Unmatched junction bases numbered 5, after V lost 0 bases and J lost 3 bases. Germline lookup yields CDR1 GTSNPN and CDR2 SVGIG (reference sequence).

This chain uses TRBV5-1 with TRBJ2-3; possibly TRBD2 for D (5 bases). Trimming shortened V by 4 bases and J by 2 bases, and 11 bases separated the two germline ends. Germline V lookup: CDR1 SGHRS, CDR2 YFSETQ. The length of the CDR3 is 14 residues. The CDR3 sequence is CASSAAGLTDTQYF. Written as DNA, the CDR3 is TGCGCCAGCAGCGCGGCTGGACTCACAGATACGCAGTATTTT.

The CDR3 loop reads CASSEKGTGPLAQYF. CDR3 DNA sequence: TGTGCCAGCAGTGAAAAAGGGACAGGGCCTTTGGCGCAGTACTTC. This chain links TRBV6-1 with TRBJ2-7; 9 bases are shared with TRBD1. Germline V CDR1 and CDR2: MNHNS, SASEGT. V trimming: 2 bases; J trimming: 9 bases; junction bases outside the gene matches: 11. CDR3 length equals 15 residues.

The J gene is TRBJ1-5, the V gene TRBV19; weak D call: TRBD1 (5 bases). Germline CDR1 is LNHDA and CDR2 is SQIVND (reference sequence). Trimming pared 6 bases from V and 1 base from J, leaving 22 bases between. The CDR3 runs to 18 residues. CDR3 sequence: CASSSNTRGPWSNQPQHF. CDR3 nucleotide sequence: TGTGCCAGTAGCAGTAATACCCGGGGCCCCTGGAGCAATCAGCCCCAGCATTTT.

The chain is built from TRBV6-6 and TRBJ2-2; possible D gene TRBD1, 5 bases. Germline-derived CDR1 and CDR2 are MNHNY and SVGAGI (reference sequence). The V end lost 3 bases, the J end lost 4 bases, and 12 bases lay between the germline ends. This CDR3 region has 15 residues. This CDR3 is CASSYRGFSTGELFF. The CDR3 nucleotides are TGTGCCAGCAGTTATAGGGGATTCAGCACCGGGGAGCTGTTTTTT.

This clone showed up just once. V is TRBV10-1 and J is TRBJ1-1, with unresolved D. The V gene lost 5 bases and the J gene lost 1 base, with 17 bases spanning the gap. The length of the CDR3 is 16 residues. CDR1 and CDR2 (germline): WNHNN, SYGVQD (reference sequence). CDR3 in amino acids: CASSKGMDSANTEAFF. The CDR3 coding sequence is TGCGCCAGCAGTAAGGGAATGGACTCAGCGAACACTGAAGCTTTCTTT.

This clone has just one count. The CDR3 DNA reads as TGCGCCAGCAGCTTGGGGGGACTAGCGGGATTCGAGCAGTACTTC. Translation gives CASSLGGLAGFEQYF. The chain recombines TRBV5-1 with TRBJ2-7; 13 nucleotides agree with TRBD2. Germline V gene sequence: CDR1 SGHRS, CDR2 YFSETQ. The CDR3 loop spans 15 amino acids. J gave up 6 bases and V 0 bases, and 3 bases lay outside the gene matches.

The chain employs TRBV7-3 and TRBJ2-7, with 8 bases aligning to TRBD1. Germline trimming cut 0 bases from V and 6 bases from J; bases unmatched to any gene: 13. Germline V gene sequence: CDR1 SGHTA, CDR2 FQGTGA. The CDR3 length is 17 residues. The CDR3 bases are TGTGCCAGCAGCTTAACCCTAATACAGGGGGGCCCCATCGAGCAGTACTTC. The encoded protein is CASSLTLIQGGPIEQYF.

The genes are TRBV19 and TRBJ2-2; 8 nucleotides agree with TRBD2. There are 15 residues in the CDR3. Germline V gives CDR1 LNHDA, CDR2 SQIVND (reference sequence). Losses at the gene ends were 7 bases for V and 0 bases for J; bases not matched to a gene: 4. The CDR3 DNA follows: TGTGCCAGTATCACGGGAGGGGCGAACACCGGGGAGCTGTTTTTT. It codes for CASITGGANTGELFF.

The J gene is TRBJ2-2, the V gene TRBV11-1; D may be TRBD2 (5 bases). The CDR3 is 16 residues long. V shed 1 base and J shed 3 bases, with 12 bases lying between them. Germline V lookup: CDR1 SGHAT, CDR2 FQDESV (reference sequence). CDR3 DNA sequence: TGTGCCAGCAGCTTAGGAGGGAATCTATACACCGGGGAGCTGTTTTTT. This sequence encodes CASSLGGNLYTGELFF.

A remark on this clone: Other DNA sequences in this specimen translate into the identical CDR3. V gene TRBV30 combines with J gene TRBJ2-3; perhaps TRBD2 as D (6 bases). Germline loops: CDR1 GTSNPN, CDR2 SVGIG (reference sequence). The length of the CDR3 is 12 residues. The V gene lost 0 bases and the J gene lost 6 bases, with 7 bases spanning the gap. The DNA of the CDR3 is TGTGCCTGGAGTGTAGGAGGGGATACGCAGTATTTT. Its translation is CAWSVGGDTQYF. The variable domain in full, with the rest retrieved from reference TRBV30 and TRBJ2-3, is SQTIHQWPATLVQPVGSPLSLECTVEGTSNPNLYWYRQAAGRGLQLLFYSVGIGQISSEVPQNLSASRPQDRQFILSSKKLLLSDSGFYLCAWSVGGDTQYFGPGTRLTVL.

The chain combines TRBV29-1 with TRBJ1-1; maybe TRBD1 (5 bases). This CDR3 has 14 residues. Trimming removed 4 bases from V and 0 bases from J, with 12 bases in between. The germline V gene has CDR1 SQVTM and CDR2 ANQGSEA. For the CDR3, the DNA is TGCAGCGTTGGGCTTTTGACAGTGAACACTGAAGCTTTCTTT. Translating gives CSVGLLTVNTEAFF.